The 15 T cell receptor beta chains in this list originate from one sample, sequenced in a study of neurological immune-mediated disorders. Regarding time point: longitudinal time-point 3. TCRdb processed the 5' RACE reads anew with MiXCR; each CDR3 protein has one entry. This repertoire shows some 80,000 distinct CDR3 sequences, 3.5% to 4.5% found once; its top ten account for around 5%. Source material: PBMCs. All receptors derive from a woman aged 60-75 years with multiple sclerosis.

This clonotype was observed many times. The rearrangement joins TRBV12-3 or TRBV12-4 to TRBJ2-2, with 8 bases lining up with TRBD2. Trimming removed 1 base from V and 4 bases from J; junction bases left unmatched: 5. This CDR3 has 16 residues. The CDR3 nucleotides are TGTGCCAGCAGTTTAGTCGGGACTAGTGTCACCGGGGAGCTGTTTTTT. It codes for CASSLVGTSVTGELFF.

This clonotype appeared many times. The gene calls are TRBV5-6 and TRBJ2-5, with D perhaps matching TRBD1 (5 bases). The CDR3 runs 14 residues. V lost 1 base, J lost 5 bases, and 12 bases lay in between. Germline V CDR1 and CDR2: SGHDT, YYEEEE. DNA of the CDR3: TGTGCCAGCAGCTTGTCGGCAGGGTTCGAGACCCAGTACTTC. Translation: CASSLSAGFETQYF.

This clonotype was picked up many times. The rearrangement joins TRBV28 to TRBJ1-6, with 9 bases that match TRBD1. Germline assignment: CDR1 MDHEN and CDR2 SYDVKM. V lost 8 bases, J lost 5 bases, and 4 bases stayed unmatched. This CDR3 contains 14 residues. CDR3 in DNA: TGTGCCAGCGTCCGACAGGGGGATAATTCACCCCTCCACTTT. This translates into CASVRQGDNSPLHF.

The sample holds many counts of this clonotype. The chain has TRBV25-1 and TRBJ1-6; D unresolved. The CDR3 sequence is 15 residues long. The germline gives CDR1 MGHDK, CDR2 SYGVNS. The V gene lost 3 bases and the J gene lost 6 bases, with 12 bases spanning the gap. The CDR3: CASSDRAGPNSPLHF. The CDR3 region has the DNA TGTGCCAGCAGTGATCGGGCCGGGCCTAATTCACCCCTCCACTTT.

This clonotype appeared many times. The chain has TRBV28 and TRBJ2-5, with 7 bases identical to TRBD1. This CDR3 has 14 amino acids. CDR1 is MDHEN, CDR2 SYDVKM, per germline. Unmatched junction bases numbered 8, after V lost 6 bases and J lost 4 bases. The CDR3 region has the DNA TGTGCCAGCAGCCTTGTGGACAGGAGAGAGACCCAGTACTTC. Protein: CASSLVDRRETQYF.

There are many counts of this clonotype. J is TRBJ2-1 and V is TRBV10-3; 8 bases map to TRBD2. The CDR3 is 15 residues long. CDR1 ENHRY and CDR2 SYGVKD come from the germline V gene. Trimming cost V 6 bases and J 5 bases; bases outside gene matches: 9. The CDR3 DNA sequence: TGTGCCATCAGGCCCCGTAGCGGGGCGAACAATGAGCAGTTCTTC. Its protein product is CAIRPRSGANNEQFF.

This clonotype was recorded at least ten times. The chain carries TRBV10-3 and TRBJ2-3; weak D call: TRBD1 (6 bases). Germline V CDR1 and CDR2: ENHRY, SYGVKD. This CDR3 has 16 amino acids. The germline V and J ends were trimmed by 3 bases and 1 base, with 14 bases remaining between them. The chain's CDR3 is CAISEGQILGTDTQYF. As DNA, the CDR3 is TGTGCCATCAGTGAAGGACAGATCTTGGGCACAGATACGCAGTATTTT.

As concerns this clonotype: It is unclear where the CDR3 begins or ends on the DNA, so no DNA is shown, and the CDR3 is as TCRdb lists it. The chain recombines TRBV4-1 with TRBJ2-4; TRBD1 is the table's D call and was not checked against the DNA. Germline V lookup: CDR1 MGHRA, CDR2 YSYEKL. Ends included, the CDR3 has 24 residues. The CDR3 sequence is CASSPPPGASFYICSAREYDNRYF.

This clonotype appeared many times. The rearrangement uses TRBV29-1 and TRBJ2-7, with 9 bases identical to TRBD1. The germline V gene encodes CDR1 SQVTM and CDR2 ANQGSEA. There are 13 residues in the CDR3. Trimming cost V 6 bases and J 3 bases; bases outside gene matches: 6. DNA of the CDR3: TGCAGCGTGGGACAGGGATGGAACTACGAGCAGTACTTC. The encoded protein is CSVGQGWNYEQYF.

This clonotype has a count of ten or more. The chain carries TRBV20-1 and TRBJ1-4; D is undetermined. This CDR3 is built from 11 residues. CDR1 and CDR2 from the germline V gene are DFQATT and SNEGSKA (reference sequence). V was pared by 6 bases and J by 7 bases, with 9 bases between. For the CDR3, the DNA is TGCAGTGCGGTCAGCGGTGAAAAACTGTTTTTT. Translated: CSAVSGEKLFF.

The V call is TRBV7-9, the J call TRBJ2-7; the match to TRBD1 covers 7 bases. CDR3 length equals 14 residues. After removal of 5 bases from V and 4 bases from J, the junction contained 8 bases not matched to a gene. CDR1 and CDR2 from the germline V gene are SEHNR and FQNEAQ (reference sequence). CDR3 DNA: TGTGCCAGCAGCCCCACGACAGGGTTGTACGAGCAGTACTTC. Translating it yields CASSPTTGLYEQYF. Combining the CDR3 with reference TRBV7-9 and TRBJ2-7 gives the whole variable domain DTGVSQNPRHKITKRGQNVTFRCDPISEHNRLYWYRQTLGQGPEFLTYFQNEAQLEKSRLLSDRFSAERPKGSFSTLEIQRTEQGDSAMYLCASSPTTGLYEQYFGPGTRLTVT.

The sample holds many counts of this clonotype. The gene calls are TRBV28 and TRBJ2-1; 7 positions match TRBD1. V lost 5 bases and J lost 8; bases outside the gene matches: 3. This CDR3 is 12 amino acids long. Looked up from germline, CDR1 is MDHEN and CDR2 is SYDVKM. The CDR3 DNA reads as TGTGCCAGCAGTATGGGACAGTATGAGCAGTTCTTC. Its protein is CASSMGQYEQFF.

In this sample, this clonotype turned up many times. The CDR3 DNA reads TGCAGTGCTAGTCCCGGGACAGGGGCCAAGCTTTATGGCTACACCTTC. This codes for CSASPGTGAKLYGYTF. V and J are TRBV20-1 and TRBJ1-2, with TRBD1 matching over 10 bases. CDR3 length: 16 amino acids. V trimming: 3 bases; J trimming: 5 bases; junction bases outside the gene matches: 12. Germline loops: CDR1 DFQATT, CDR2 SNEGSKA (reference sequence).

This clonotype appeared many times. This chain connects TRBV20-1 to TRBJ1-2, with a possible D match to TRBD1 (5 bases). CDR3 length: 13 amino acids. Trimming pared 3 bases from V and 8 bases from J, leaving 16 bases between. Looked up from germline, CDR1 is DFQATT and CDR2 is SNEGSKA (reference sequence). CDR3 amino acids: CSASLTVGHGYTF. CDR3 nucleotides: TGCAGTGCTAGTTTGACAGTGGGCCACGGCTACACCTTC.

This clonotype came up many times. The V call is TRBV3-1, the J call TRBJ1-5; the match to TRBD1 covers 7 bases. The CDR3 runs to 15 residues. Germline-derived CDR1 and CDR2 are LGHDT and YNNKEL (reference sequence). The V segment lost 1 base and the J segment 2 bases; nucleotides outside the gene matches: 2. The DNA of the CDR3 is TGTGCCAGCAGCCAAGGACAGGGCGGCAATCAGCCCCAGCATTTT. It translates to CASSQGQGGNQPQHF.